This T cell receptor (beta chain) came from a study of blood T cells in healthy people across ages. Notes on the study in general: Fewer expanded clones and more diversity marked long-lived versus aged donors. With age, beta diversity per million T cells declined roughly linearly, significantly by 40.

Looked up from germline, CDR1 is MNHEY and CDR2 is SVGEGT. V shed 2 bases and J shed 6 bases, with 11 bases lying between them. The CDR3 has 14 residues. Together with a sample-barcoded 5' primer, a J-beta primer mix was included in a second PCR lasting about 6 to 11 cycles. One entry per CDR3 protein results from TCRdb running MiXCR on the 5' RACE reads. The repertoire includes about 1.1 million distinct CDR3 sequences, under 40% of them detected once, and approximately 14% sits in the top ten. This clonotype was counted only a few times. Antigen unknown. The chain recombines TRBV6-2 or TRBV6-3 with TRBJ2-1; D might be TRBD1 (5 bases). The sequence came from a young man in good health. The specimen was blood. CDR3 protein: CASSYGQGRNEQFF. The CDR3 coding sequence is TGTGCCAGCAGTTACGGCCAGGGCCGCAATGAGCAGTTCTTC.